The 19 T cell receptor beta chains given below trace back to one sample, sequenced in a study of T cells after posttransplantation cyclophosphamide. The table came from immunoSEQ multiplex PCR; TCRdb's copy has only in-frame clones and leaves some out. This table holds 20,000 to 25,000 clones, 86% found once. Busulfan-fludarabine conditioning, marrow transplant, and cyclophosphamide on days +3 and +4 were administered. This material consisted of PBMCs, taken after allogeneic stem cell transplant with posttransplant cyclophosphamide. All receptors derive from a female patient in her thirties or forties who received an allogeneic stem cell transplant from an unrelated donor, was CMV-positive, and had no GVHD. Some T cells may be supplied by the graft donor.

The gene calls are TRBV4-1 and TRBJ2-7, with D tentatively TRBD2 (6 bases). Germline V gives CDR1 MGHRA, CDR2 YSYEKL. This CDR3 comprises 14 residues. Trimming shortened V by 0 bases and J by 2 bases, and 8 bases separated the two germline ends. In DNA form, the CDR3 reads TGCGCCAGCAGCCAAGAGGGGGGAGCCTACGAGCAGTACTTC. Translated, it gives CASSQEGGAYEQYF.

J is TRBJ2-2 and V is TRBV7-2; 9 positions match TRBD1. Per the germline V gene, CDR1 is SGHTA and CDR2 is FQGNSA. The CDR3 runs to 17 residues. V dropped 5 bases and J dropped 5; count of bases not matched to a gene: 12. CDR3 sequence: CASSIGQGPHRTGELFF. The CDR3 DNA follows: TGTGCCAGCAGCATCGGACAGGGGCCACATCGGACCGGGGAGCTGTTTTTT.

The CDR3 reads CASSEGTGVLEAFF. CDR3 bases: TGTGCCAGCAGTGAGGGGACGGGAGTCCTTGAAGCTTTCTTT. J is TRBJ1-1 and V is TRBV6-1; weak D call: TRBD1 (5 bases). V was cut by 3 bases and J by 7 bases, with 15 bases left in between. Per germline, CDR1 MNHNS and CDR2 SASEGT. The CDR3 has 14 residues.

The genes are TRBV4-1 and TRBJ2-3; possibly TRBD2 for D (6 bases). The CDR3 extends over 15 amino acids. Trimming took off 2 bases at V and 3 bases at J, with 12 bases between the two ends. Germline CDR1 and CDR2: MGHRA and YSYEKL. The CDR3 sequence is CASSQQEGSTDTQYF. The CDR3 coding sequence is TGCGCCAGCAGCCAACAGGAGGGCTCGACAGATACGCAGTATTTT.

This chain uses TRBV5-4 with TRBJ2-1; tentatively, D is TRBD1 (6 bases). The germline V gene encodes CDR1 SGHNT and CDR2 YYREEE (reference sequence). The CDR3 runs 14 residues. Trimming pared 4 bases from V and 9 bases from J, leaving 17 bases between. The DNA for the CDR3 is TGTGCCAGCAGCCCCGGACAGATGAATGGTGAGCAGTTCTTC. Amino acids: CASSPGQMNGEQFF.

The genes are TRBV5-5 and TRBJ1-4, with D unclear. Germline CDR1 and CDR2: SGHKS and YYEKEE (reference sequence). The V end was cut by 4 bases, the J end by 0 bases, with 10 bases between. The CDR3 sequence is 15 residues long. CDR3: CASSHRGATNEKLFF. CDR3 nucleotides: TGTGCCAGCAGCCATCGGGGAGCAACTAATGAAAAACTGTTTTTT.

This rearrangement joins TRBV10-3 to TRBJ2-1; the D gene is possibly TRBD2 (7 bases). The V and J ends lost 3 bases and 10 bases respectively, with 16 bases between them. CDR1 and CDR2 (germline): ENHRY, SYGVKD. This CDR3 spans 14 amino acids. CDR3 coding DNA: TGTGCCATCAGTGAAAGGGGGGGGGCTTGGGAGCAGTTCTTC. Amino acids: CAISERGGAWEQFF.

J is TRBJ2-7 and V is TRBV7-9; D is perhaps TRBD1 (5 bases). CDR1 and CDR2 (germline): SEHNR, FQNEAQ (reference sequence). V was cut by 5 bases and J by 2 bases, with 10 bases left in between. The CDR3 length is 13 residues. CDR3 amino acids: CASSPWGPYEQYF. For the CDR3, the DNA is TGTGCCAGCAGCCCCTGGGGCCCCTACGAGCAGTACTTC.

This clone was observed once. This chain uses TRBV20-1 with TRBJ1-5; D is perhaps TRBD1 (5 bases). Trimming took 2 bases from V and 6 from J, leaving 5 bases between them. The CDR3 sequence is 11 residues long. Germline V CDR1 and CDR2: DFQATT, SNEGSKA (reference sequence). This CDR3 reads CSARRGQPQHF. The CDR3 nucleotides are TGCAGTGCTAGAAGGGGTCAGCCCCAGCATTTT.

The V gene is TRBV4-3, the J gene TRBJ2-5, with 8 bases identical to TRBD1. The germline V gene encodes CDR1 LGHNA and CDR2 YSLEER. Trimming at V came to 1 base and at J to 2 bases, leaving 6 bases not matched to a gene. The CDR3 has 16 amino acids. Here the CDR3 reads CASSQVTTGAQETQYF. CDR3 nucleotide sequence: TGCGCCAGCAGCCAAGTTACGACAGGGGCGCAAGAGACCCAGTACTTC.

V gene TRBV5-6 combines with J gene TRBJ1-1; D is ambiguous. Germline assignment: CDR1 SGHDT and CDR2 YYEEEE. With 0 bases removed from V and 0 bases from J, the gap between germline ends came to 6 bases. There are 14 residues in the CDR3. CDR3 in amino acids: CASSLGQMNTEAFF. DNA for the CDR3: TGTGCCAGCAGCTTGGGTCAGATGAACACTGAAGCTTTCTTT.

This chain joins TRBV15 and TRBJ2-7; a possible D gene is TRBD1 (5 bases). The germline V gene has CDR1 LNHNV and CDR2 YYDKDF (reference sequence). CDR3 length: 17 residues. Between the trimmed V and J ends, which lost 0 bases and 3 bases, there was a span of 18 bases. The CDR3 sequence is CATSRDRKATAFYEQYF. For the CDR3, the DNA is TGTGCCACCAGCAGAGATAGGAAAGCGACAGCATTCTACGAGCAGTACTTC.

The CDR3 DNA reads TGTGCCAGCAGCTTGGGACAGGGAGTAGAGACCCAGTACTTC. This gives the protein CASSLGQGVETQYF. The genes are TRBV11-3 and TRBJ2-5; 9 nucleotides match TRBD1. Germline V gene data show CDR1 as SGHNT and CDR2 as YENEEA. The CDR3 has 14 residues. Germline trimming cut 3 bases from V and 4 bases from J; bases unmatched to any gene: 3.

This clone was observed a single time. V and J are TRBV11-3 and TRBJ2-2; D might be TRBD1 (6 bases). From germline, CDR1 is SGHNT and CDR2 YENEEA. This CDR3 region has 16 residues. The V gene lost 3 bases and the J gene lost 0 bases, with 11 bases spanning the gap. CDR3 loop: CASSLSWGPNTGELFF. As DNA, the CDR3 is TGTGCCAGCAGCTTGAGCTGGGGGCCGAACACCGGGGAGCTGTTTTTT.

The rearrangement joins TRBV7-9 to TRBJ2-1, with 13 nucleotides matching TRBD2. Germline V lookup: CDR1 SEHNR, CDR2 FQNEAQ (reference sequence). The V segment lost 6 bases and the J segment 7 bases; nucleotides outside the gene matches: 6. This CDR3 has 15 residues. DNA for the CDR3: TGTGCCAGCAGATCTACTAGCGGGGGGGCGAATGAGCAGTTCTTC. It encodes CASRSTSGGANEQFF.

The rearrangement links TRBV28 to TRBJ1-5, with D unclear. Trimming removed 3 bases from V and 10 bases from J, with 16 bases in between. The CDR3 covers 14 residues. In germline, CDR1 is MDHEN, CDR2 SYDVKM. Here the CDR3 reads CASSFRALGVPQHF. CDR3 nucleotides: TGTGCCAGCAGTTTCCGGGCCCTGGGAGTCCCCCAGCATTTT.

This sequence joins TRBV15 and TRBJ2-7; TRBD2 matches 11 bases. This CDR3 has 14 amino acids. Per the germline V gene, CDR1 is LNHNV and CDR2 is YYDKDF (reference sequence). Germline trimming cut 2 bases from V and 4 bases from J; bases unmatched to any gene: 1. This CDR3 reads CATSRLAGGYEQYF. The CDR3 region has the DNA TGTGCCACCAGCAGACTAGCGGGGGGATACGAGCAGTACTTC.

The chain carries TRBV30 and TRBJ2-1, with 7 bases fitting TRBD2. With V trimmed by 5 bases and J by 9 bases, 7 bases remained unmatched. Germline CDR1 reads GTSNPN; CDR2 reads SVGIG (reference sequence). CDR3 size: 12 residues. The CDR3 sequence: CAWGGQRGEQFF. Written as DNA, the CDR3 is TGTGCCTGGGGCGGGCAGCGGGGTGAGCAGTTCTTC.

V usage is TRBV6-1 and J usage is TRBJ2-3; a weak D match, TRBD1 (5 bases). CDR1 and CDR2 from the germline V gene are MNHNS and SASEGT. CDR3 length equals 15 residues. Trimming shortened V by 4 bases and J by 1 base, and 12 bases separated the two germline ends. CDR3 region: CASSGQGWGTDTQYF. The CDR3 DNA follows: TGTGCCAGCAGTGGTCAGGGATGGGGCACAGATACGCAGTATTTT.